Here is one T cell receptor (beta chain) with its context. The data belong to a study of cytomegalovirus exposure and HLA in healthy donors. The table came from immunoSEQ multiplex PCR; TCRdb's copy has only in-frame clones and leaves some out. The table records about 280,000 clones, approximately 86% of them present only once. Trimming removed 0 bases at V and 2 bases at J, with 11 bases between. The CDR3 runs to 15 residues. Germline assignment: CDR1 MNHEY and CDR2 SVGAGI. The donors were in the roughly 110-subject validation cohort; that cohort was separate from the approximately 670-subject first cohort.

Specimen: PBMCs. This clonotype originated in a woman younger than 35 in good health and CMV-seronegative. The J gene is TRBJ2-7, the V gene TRBV6-5; TRBD2 might be the D (6 bases). CDR3 in DNA: TGTGCCAGCAGTTACTCGGGGACTCCTGCCTACGAGCAGTACTTC. Translating it yields CASSYSGTPAYEQYF.